These 12 T cell receptor beta chains share one sample of origin, sequenced in a study of post-analysis software for immune sequencing data. Unique molecular identifiers were carried by the TCR beta cDNA libraries. TCRdb recomputed calls from the PCR reads with MiXCR, one row per CDR3 protein. The data show hundreds of thousands of distinct CDR3 sequences, around 27% seen once. Overall study results and limits: About five TRBV segments occurring more often in patients than controls included TRBV5-6, TRBV5-1 and TRBV20-1.

Antigens of these TCRs are unknown. Material: blood. These receptors were collected from a girl aged 5-17 years with multiple sclerosis.

This chain connects TRBV3-1 to TRBJ2-7; 13 bases agree with TRBD2. The CDR3 covers 17 residues. Germline CDR1 LGHDT, CDR2 YNNKEL (reference sequence). With V trimmed by 6 bases and J by 3 bases, 11 bases remained unmatched. The CDR3 spells CASSPGLAGVLGYEQYF. Written as DNA, the CDR3 is TGTGCCAGCAGTCCCGGACTAGCGGGAGTTTTAGGCTACGAGCAGTACTTC.

This sequence joins TRBV27 and TRBJ2-3; the match to TRBD1 covers 7 bases. The CDR3 loop spans 16 amino acids. J gave up 2 bases and V 6 bases, and 11 bases lay outside the gene matches. CDR1 and CDR2 (germline): MNHEY, SMNVEV (reference sequence). CDR3 DNA: TGTGCCAGCAGAAAACCGGGACAGCCGTCCACAGATACGCAGTATTTT. Its protein product is CASRKPGQPSTDTQYF.

The chain is built from TRBV28 and TRBJ2-3; D is unresolved. Germline CDR1 and CDR2: MDHEN and SYDVKM. The CDR3 totals 15 residues. Trimming left V 1 base short and J 2 bases short, with 10 bases between. The CDR3, as DNA: TGTGCCAGCAGTTTATCCAACTTCCTCACAGATACGCAGTATTTT. Translating gives CASSLSNFLTDTQYF.

In this sample, this clonotype turned up a few times. CDR3 sequence (DNA): TGTGCCAGCAGCCTTGGGCGACTAGCGGGAGGGCCGTTGACAGATACGCAGTATTTT. Translated: CASSLGRLAGGPLTDTQYF. This chain uses TRBV12-3 or TRBV12-4 with TRBJ2-3; 14 bases agree with TRBD2. The CDR3 sequence is 19 residues long. Trimming removed 6 bases from V and 3 bases from J; junction bases left unmatched: 14.

The DNA for the CDR3 is TGTGCCAGCAGCACCACTAGCGGGAAATCCTACGAGCAGTACTTC. Its translation is CASSTTSGKSYEQYF. The gene calls are TRBV7-2 and TRBJ2-7, with TRBD2 matching over 10 bases. The CDR3 extends over 15 amino acids. The germline CDR1 and CDR2 sequences are SGHTA and FQGNSA. Germline trimming cut 5 bases from V and 1 base from J; bases unmatched to any gene: 5.

This clonotype was observed a handful of times. The V gene is TRBV20-1, the J gene TRBJ2-7; 10 positions agree with TRBD2. The CDR3 extends over 15 amino acids. The germline CDR1 and CDR2 sequences are DFQATT and SNEGSKA (reference sequence). Trimming cost V 6 bases and J 3 bases; bases outside gene matches: 11. CDR3 DNA: TGCAGTGCCTTGGGGCTAGCGGGGGTGGTCTACGAGCAGTACTTC. Translated: CSALGLAGVVYEQYF.

V is TRBV4-1 and J is TRBJ2-3, with a weak D call TRBD2 (7 bases). The germline V and J ends were trimmed by 1 base and 2 bases, with 16 bases remaining between them. Per germline, CDR1 MGHRA and CDR2 YSYEKL. This CDR3 contains 17 residues. CDR3 protein: CASSQVGGGTSTDTQYF. The CDR3 bases are TGCGCCAGCAGCCAAGTGGGCGGGGGCACCTCCACAGATACGCAGTATTTT.

The chain is built from TRBV7-9 and TRBJ2-2; D remains ambiguous. V dropped 5 bases and J dropped 1 base, with 11 bases sitting between them. Germline values: CDR1 SEHNR, CDR2 FQNEAQ (reference sequence). This CDR3 is 15 amino acids long. The CDR3 DNA is TGTGCCAGCAGCCATCCCACGGAGAACACCGGGGAGCTGTTTTTT. Translating it yields CASSHPTENTGELFF.

A few counts support this clonotype. The V call is TRBV15, the J call TRBJ2-1; TRBD2 matches at 7 bases. The CDR3 runs to 15 residues. CDR1 is LNHNV and CDR2 is YYDKDF in the germline V gene (reference sequence). V lost 2 bases to trimming and J lost 13 bases; unmatched junction nucleotides: 14. CDR3 nucleotides: TGTGCCACCAGCAGACAGCGGGACCCGCTCCTGCCCCAGTTCTTC. Its protein product is CATSRQRDPLLPQFF.

This clonotype was seen only once. Mismatch with germline at one junction end may stem from a read error. This chain uses TRBV15 with TRBJ2-1; 8 bases agree with TRBD1. Germline V gene lookup returns CDR1 LNHNV and CDR2 YYDKDF (reference sequence). This CDR3 has 15 amino acids. The CDR3 DNA is TGTGCCGCCAGCAGAGACAGGGGAACCTACAATGAGCAGTTCTTC. Protein: CAASRDRGTYNEQFF.

This clonotype was counted between two and nine times. The chain is built from TRBV20-1 and TRBJ1-6; D is perhaps TRBD1 (5 bases). CDR1 DFQATT and CDR2 SNEGSKA come from the germline V gene (reference sequence). V lost 0 bases and J lost 6, with 15 bases in between. CDR3 size: 16 residues. CDR3 sequence (DNA): TGCAGTGCTAGAGATCAAGGGGTGGGTGGTAATTCACCCCTCCACTTT. It codes for CSARDQGVGGNSPLHF.

This clonotype appeared a few times. V gene TRBV7-9 combines with J gene TRBJ1-6; TRBD1 matches 7 bases. The CDR3 extends over 14 amino acids. Looked up from germline, CDR1 is SEHNR and CDR2 is FQNEAQ (reference sequence). Losses at the gene ends were 9 bases for V and 2 bases for J; bases not matched to a gene: 4. The CDR3 region has the DNA TGTGCCAGTCAGGGGGGCCCCTATAATTCACCCCTCCACTTT. It encodes CASQGGPYNSPLHF. The full variable domain, with the rest looked up from reference TRBV7-9 and TRBJ1-6, is DTGVSQNPRHKITKRGQNVTFRCDPISEHNRLYWYRQTLGQGPEFLTYFQNEAQLEKSRLLSDRFSAERPKGSFSTLEIQRTEQGDSAMYLCASQGGPYNSPLHFGNGTRLTVT.